This TCR beta chain was recorded in a study of regulatory T cells in long-lasting Graves disease (dated by TCRdb to the early 2020s). In the study overall: Persistent Graves' disease was defined as antithyroid drug treatment for over 5 years with persistently positive TSH receptor autoantibodies. TCR sequencing covered 13 persistent and 20 or so newly diagnosed Graves' disease patients, 33 samples in total. In the clinical cohort, patients with persistent Graves' disease had used antithyroid drugs for an average of about 9.3 years. The study took place in China and was registered as a clinical trial. Persistent Graves' disease patients were compared with newly diagnosed Graves' disease patients by peripheral blood TCR sequencing and RNA sequencing.

Notes on this clonotype: It lacks a known antigen. No much larger clone is present one base from it, and per-base qualities are unavailable.

Overall study results and their limits: Only the TCR beta chain was sequenced and analyzed. Peripheral blood alone was examined, since thyroid tissue, which constituted the primary lesion, could not be accessed. TRBV28, TRBJ1-2 and TRBJ2-5 were preferentially used in persistent disease, while TRBV20-1 and TRBJ2-1 were favored in newly diagnosed disease. A larger number of public clonotypes was shared among persistent patients (fewer than 3,000) than among newly diagnosed patients (around 880). The small sample size was acknowledged by the authors as a limitation that may reduce accuracy. Persistent Graves' disease patients showed lower TCR Shannon entropy and fewer highly expanded clones than newly diagnosed patients, suggesting clonal expansion.

Receptor amplification or capture employed multiplex PCR. The sequencing machine was an Illumina HiSeq 4000. To build TCR beta libraries, CDR3 regions were amplified by Arm-PCR using iRepertoire HTBI primers. Gel purification was performed on PCR products prior to sequencing. The published analysis was carried out like this. Across samples, some 62 TRBV and 13 to 15 TRBJ segments were identified and used for gene usage analysis of CDR3 amino acid clonotypes. Filtered high-quality paired reads were merged into contigs using COPE and FqMerger. BLAST was used to align contigs to IMGT TRBV, TRBD and TRBJ reference genes, with CDR3 defined following IMGT. Any clonotype with a frequency above 0.1% was classified as a highly expanded clone. Shannon entropy served as the measure of repertoire diversity, while the Gini coefficient captured V-J evenness. Public clonotypes were defined as clonotypes shared by more than one individual. TCRdb took the public reads, trimmed them with fastp at Q25, ran MiXCR for clone calling and kept in-frame beta chains. Entries are consolidated by CDR3 protein sequence, retaining the most common genes and DNA. The V and J calls and clone size are TCRdb's, not the authors'. This sample is represented by 650,000 to 850,000 distinct CDR3 sequences; about 30% of them were singletons. The top ten hold under 55% of the sample.

The time point label here, explained by the study, means: persistent/refractory GD, antithyroid drugs over 5 years with positive TRAb. For both TCR sequencing and RNA sequencing, RNA was extracted from PBMCs in TRIzol. Graves' disease was diagnosed according to American Thyroid Association guidelines. Patients for the study were recruited at an endocrinology department in Xi'an, China. Each patient gave about 10 milliliters of peripheral blood, collected in an EDTA anticoagulant tube. Ficoll Paque Plus density gradient separation was used to isolate PBMCs, and no further T cell sorting was performed. An Agilent 2100 Bioanalyzer and agarose gel were used to assess RNA quality, and a NanoDrop 2000 was used to measure RNA concentration. Reading from cysteine to phenylalanine, the CDR3 counts 15 amino acids. Of the read, only the CDR3 DNA is kept; its 45 bases are in frame from base 1. V sheds 4 bases and J sheds 5 bases, leaving 17 bases between their ends. The germline V gene (reference sequence) sets CDR1 to LNHDA and CDR2 to SQIVND.

This TCR came from a female donor with Graves disease. This receptor chain uses TRBV19 and TRBJ2-5; no D gene call is confident. Sequencing used peripheral blood mononuclear cells (PBMCs), obtained when the disease was refractory, from a patient treated with antithyroid drugs. The CDR3 protein sequence reads: CASSTSGPSSETQYF. The nucleotides are TGTGCCAGTAGTACCTCCGGGCCATCTTCGGAGACCCAGTACTTC.